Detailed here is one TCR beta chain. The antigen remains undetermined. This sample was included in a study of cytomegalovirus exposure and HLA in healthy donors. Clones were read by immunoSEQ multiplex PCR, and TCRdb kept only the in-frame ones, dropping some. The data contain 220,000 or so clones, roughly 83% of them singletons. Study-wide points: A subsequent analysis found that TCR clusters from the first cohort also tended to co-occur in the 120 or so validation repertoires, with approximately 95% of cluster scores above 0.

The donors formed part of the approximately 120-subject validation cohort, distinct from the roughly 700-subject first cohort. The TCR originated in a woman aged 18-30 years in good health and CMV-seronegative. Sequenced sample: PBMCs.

The CDR3 DNA reads as TGCGCCAGCAGCTTGGGCGGGACGGTCTACAATGAGCAGTTCTTC. Its translation is CASSLGGTVYNEQFF. The chain couples TRBV5-1 to TRBJ2-1, with TRBD2 as a possible D gene (6 bases). This CDR3 comprises 15 residues. CDR1 is SGHRS and CDR2 is YFSETQ in the germline V gene. Deletions cut 0 bases from V and 3 bases from J, with 10 bases between. Full variable domain (remainder filled in from reference TRBV5-1 and TRBJ2-1): KAGVTQTPRYLIKTRGQQVTLSCSPISGHRSVSWYQQTPGQGLQFLFEYFSETQRNKGNFPGRFSGRQFSNSRSEMNVSTLELGDSALYLCASSLGGTVYNEQFFGPGTRLTVL.